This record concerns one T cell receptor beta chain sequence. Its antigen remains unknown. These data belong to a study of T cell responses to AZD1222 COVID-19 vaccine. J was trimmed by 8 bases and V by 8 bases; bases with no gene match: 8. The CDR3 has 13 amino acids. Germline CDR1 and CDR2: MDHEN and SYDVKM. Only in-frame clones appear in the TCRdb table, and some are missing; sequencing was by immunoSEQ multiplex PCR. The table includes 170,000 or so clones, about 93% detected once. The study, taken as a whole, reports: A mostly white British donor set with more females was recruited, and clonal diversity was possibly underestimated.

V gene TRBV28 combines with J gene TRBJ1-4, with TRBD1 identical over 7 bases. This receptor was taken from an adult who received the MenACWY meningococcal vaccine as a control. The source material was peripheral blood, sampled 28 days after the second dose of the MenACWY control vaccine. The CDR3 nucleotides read TGTGCCAGCGGAGGGGGCAGGGAGGAAAAACTGTTTTTT. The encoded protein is CASGGGREEKLFF. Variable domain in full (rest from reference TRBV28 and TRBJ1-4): DVKVTQSSRYLVKRTGEKVFLECVQDMDHENMFWYRQDPGLGLRLIYFSYDVKMKEKGDIPEGYSVSREKKERFSLILESASTNQTSMYLCASGGGREEKLFFGSGTQLSVL.